This T cell receptor (beta chain) was found in a study of T cells after yellow fever vaccination (dated by TCRdb to the late 2010s). Turning to the overall study: Libraries from fractions with low cell numbers were prepared with the SMART-Seq v4 Ultra Low Input RNA kit. To follow T-cell clones before and after primary and booster YFV17D yellow fever vaccination, bulk TCR alpha and beta repertoires were sequenced over time. The cohort comprised two healthy male donors, one aged 18 to 29 and one aged 30 to 40 years. Bulk PBMC replicates and cell subsets were isolated from blood drawn at multiple timepoints before and after both primary and secondary immunization. Broader findings and caveats from the paper: A small share of clonotypes occurred in both CD4 and CD8 compartments, likely arising from convergent recombination. Compared with the primary T-cell response, the secondary T-cell response was faster but weaker, reaching its peak on day 5 rather than on day 15. FACS-sorted repertoires could contain abundant contaminating clonotypes from the bulk population, so computational filtering was required. After the booster, most clones that had expanded after primary vaccination were detected again (approximately 97% of CD4 and 88% of CD8), suggesting broad maintenance of memory. Because only two donors were included in the study, the extent to which the findings can be generalized is limited.

For this clonotype: No cognate antigen has been identified for it. No clone much larger than this one lies a single base away; base qualities are absent.

TCR cDNA was synthesized by 5'RACE template switching, through which a universal primer site and unique molecular identifiers were introduced. Priming for cDNA synthesis came from both the TCR alpha and TCR beta constant segments. Library amplification involved two PCR steps, and the second step added sample barcodes and sequencing adapters. Libraries were sequenced on Illumina HiSeq 2500 (2x100 bp) or NovaSeq (2x150 bp). The published analysis was carried out like this. Reads were demultiplexed and collapsed into UMI consensus sequences with MIGEC, and V(D)J alignment was performed with MiXCR. Clonotypes responding to the vaccine were identified with edgeR on replicate PBMC samples, with the criteria of FDR below 0.01 and a log2 fold change above 5 up to day 15. Each bulk clonotype was labeled CD4 or CD8 based on which sequenced repertoire, CD4 or CD8, contained the clonotype at higher abundance. Using fastp at Q25 and MiXCR, TCRdb reprocessed the public reads and kept productive beta chains. Every CDR3 protein is listed once, alongside the most common genes and DNA of its rows. The authors' filters were not applied to this entry. The sample table shows a few hundred thousand distinct CDR3 sequences, and roughly 9.4% are seen once. The leading ten clones occupy roughly 18% of the sample.

CDR1 and CDR2 are read off the germline V gene (reference sequence) as LNHNV and YYDKDF. The CDR3, cysteine through phenylalanine, is 13 amino acids long. CDR3 DNA only is kept here, 39 bases in frame from base 1. V lost 0 bases and J lost 9 bases; the stretch between them is 9 bases long. Explained via the paper, the treatment or condition label denotes: live attenuated yellow fever vaccine strain. At every blood-draw timepoint, two biological replicates of bulk PBMCs were collected. A standard Ficoll-Paque protocol was used to isolate PBMCs from peripheral blood. TriZol was used to extract RNA from bulk PBMCs, from CD4 and CD8 fractions, and from dextramer-positive and dextramer-negative fractions.

This sample comprised PBMCs, obtained on the day of the first yellow fever vaccination. The clonotype originates from a man between 18 and 29 years old who received the YFV17D yellow fever vaccine. The receptor chain draws on TRBV15 and TRBJ2-1, with the D gene not confidently named. The CDR3 in this case is CATSRERPGEQFF. The nucleotides are TGTGCCACCAGCAGAGAGCGACCCGGTGAGCAGTTCTTC.